This TCR beta chain was recorded in a study of blood T cells in healthy people across ages. Germline V gene lookup returns CDR1 MGHRA and CDR2 YSYEKL. This CDR3 comprises 16 residues. V was pared by 0 bases and J by 5 bases, with 16 bases between. Study-level results: Fewer expanded clones and more diversity marked long-lived versus aged donors. PBMCs went unsorted, and a conclusive naive versus antigen-experienced comparison was therefore prevented.

A word on this clonotype: Its antigen is undetermined.

Combining a sample-barcoded 5' primer with a J-beta primer mix, a second PCR ran for roughly 7 to 12 cycles. Via MiXCR, TCRdb re-called the 5' RACE reads, giving one row per CDR3 protein. The sample lists more than 1.4 million distinct CDR3 sequences; 42% were seen once. The chain couples TRBV4-1 to TRBJ1-1; D not resolved. The clonotype originates from a woman aged 18-29 years in good health. The sequencing input was blood. The CDR3: CASSQESTLFATEAFF. CDR3 in DNA: TGCGCCAGCAGCCAAGAGTCTACTCTGTTCGCAACTGAAGCTTTCTTT.